This T cell receptor beta chain was found in a study of response to subunit inactivated influenza vaccine (dated by TCRdb to the late 2010s). Background on the whole study: The study used deep quantitative T cell receptor repertoire profiling to track responses to a trivalent subunit inactivated influenza vaccine.

This clonotype has just a few counts. Its antigen remains undetermined. It has no much larger one-base neighbor in the sample; base qualities were not kept. Broad study findings and their caveats: The authors proposed that each seasonal influenza vaccination may bring in only a limited number of new T cells.

The method behind the library was RT-PCR. Sequencing instrument: Illumina HiSeq 2500. The public reads were reanalyzed by TCRdb: fastp trimming at Q25, MiXCR alignment, in-frame beta chains only. A single entry per CDR3 protein holds the most common genes and DNA from its merged rows. The sample table holds about 520,000 distinct CDR3 sequences, of which roughly 25% were seen once. The leading ten clones occupy approximately 2% of the sample. Reading the germline V gene gives CDR1 SGHRS and CDR2 YFSETQ. Including cysteine and phenylalanine, the CDR3 has 15 amino acids. The retained sequence is limited to the CDR3, 45 bases, with the frame set at the first base. V is cut back by 4 bases and J by 9 bases, with 13 bases in the junction unmatched.

This clonotype was sampled from a man in his forties or fifties who received an inactivated influenza vaccine. Donor details come from another sample of the same person, matched by shared clones. The sequence links TRBV5-1 to TRBJ2-1; 7 of the junction bases match TRBD2. Sequenced here: CD4+ T cells sorted from PBMCs, sampled more than 4 days after vaccination. The CDR3 amino acid sequence is: CASSLRTDGGSEQFF. The DNA is TGCGCCAGCAGCCTAAGGACCGACGGGGGGAGTGAGCAGTTCTTC.